This T cell receptor beta chain was observed in a study of beta chain features in type 1 diabetes. About the study: Researchers looked at 85 million to 110 million sorted cells across all samples. Study results and caveats: TCRB CDR3s were moderately but significantly shorter in Type 1 diabetes patients in all four CD4+ subsets.

Regarding this clone: Antigen: not known.

CDR1 and CDR2 (germline): LGHNA, YNFKEQ. The CDR3 consists of 14 residues. Trimming stripped 4 bases from V and 2 bases from J, with 11 bases between. Investigators reverse transcribed all isolated RNA, so they sequenced expressed TCRB transcripts. The data were produced by immunoSEQ multiplex PCR, yet TCRdb's version contains in-frame clones alone and is incomplete. The table records about 650,000 clones, around 12% of them present only once. What was sequenced was naive CD4+ T cells from blood. This receptor was identified in a man younger than 45 with type 1 diabetes. V and J are TRBV4-2 and TRBJ1-2; D may be TRBD1 (5 bases). The CDR3 here is CASSPDPGNYGYTF. In DNA form, the CDR3 reads TGTGCCAGCAGCCCCGACCCAGGGAACTATGGCTACACCTTC.